The TCR beta chain described here comes from a study of cytomegalovirus exposure and HLA in healthy donors. Trimming cost V 2 bases and J 5 bases, with 9 bases left between them. The CDR3 is 13 amino acids. Germline V gene data show CDR1 as MNHEY and CDR2 as SMNVEV (reference sequence). Whole-study findings and limits: Most TCR sequences were rare, but some public TCRs occurred in many donors. A list of approximately 160 TCR beta chains associated with cytomegalovirus was given.

Separation from the roughly 680-subject first cohort characterized the approximately 120-subject validation cohort, to which the donors belonged. With regard to this clone: The antigen remains unidentified.

Measured with immunoSEQ multiplex PCR; TCRdb has only the in-frame clones, and not every one. The sample records 65,000 or so clones, 92% being singletons. Sequenced sample: PBMCs. The rearrangement uses TRBV27 and TRBJ2-5; D is perhaps TRBD2 (5 bases). The sequence came from a woman aged 18-30 years in good health and CMV-seronegative. DNA of the CDR3: TGTGCCAGCAGTTTACTAGCCGAGGAGACCCAGTACTTC. The encoded protein is CASSLLAEETQYF.